The present entry profiles one TCR beta chain with its context. The CDR3 covers 13 residues. CDR1 is SGHNT, CDR2 YYREEE, per germline (reference sequence). Deletions cut 0 bases from V and 6 bases from J, with 10 bases between. This specimen belongs to a study of OX40 agonist ivuxolimab in advanced cancers. The overall study: Administration of intravenous ivuxolimab to patients occurred every 2 weeks at 0.01 to 10 mg/kg.

This table comes from immunoSEQ multiplex PCR, and its TCRdb copy is limited to in-frame clones, with some not included. In the table there are some 33,000 clones, 90% to 95% of which are singletons. The material sequenced was CD4+ or CD8+ T cells sorted from blood, taken in a trial of the OX40 agonist ivuxolimab. This TCR derives from an adult with an advanced solid tumor such as melanoma, head and neck, liver or kidney cancer. J is TRBJ2-7 and V is TRBV5-4; D remains unclear. In DNA form, the CDR3 reads TGTGCCAGCAGCTTGGTGGTAGCAGGCGAGCAGTACTTC. This codes for CASSLVVAGEQYF. The full variable domain, completed using reference TRBV5-4 and TRBJ2-7, is ETGVTQSPTHLIKTRGQQVTLRCSSQSGHNTVSWYQQALGQGPQFIFQYYREEENGRGNFPPRFSGLQFPNYSSELNVNALELDDSALYLCASSLVVAGEQYFGPGTRLTVT.